The rows below give T cell receptor beta chains drawn from one sample of a study of blood T cell repertoires in COVID-19. Sequencing used immunoSEQ multiplex PCR; TCRdb keeps in-frame clones, though not all of them. This sample has around 120,000 clones, with roughly nine tenths found just once. The material sequenced was peripheral blood. The receptors here all came from a human donor in a cohort sampled during active COVID-19. Both conserved end residues are part of each CDR3. The D gene is left open where the match is weak. Clone size is stated in some rows and not others, as once, few, many or a class when expanded.

d_call: .
clone_size: once
v_call: TRBV19
j_call: TRBJ2-2
cdr3_aa: CASRGTRRQTGELFF
cdr3_nt: TGTGCCAGTAGGGGGACTCGGCGACAAACCGGGGAGCTGTTTTTT

d_call: .
clone_size: .
v_call: TRBV6-1
j_call: TRBJ1-2
cdr3_aa: CASSEKDLTPYGYTF
cdr3_nt: TGTGCCAGCAGTGAAAAGGACTTGACCCCCTATGGCTACACCTTC

d_call: .
clone_size: .
v_call: TRBV4-1
j_call: TRBJ2-5
cdr3_aa: CASSQTEGRETQYF
cdr3_nt: TGCGCCAGCAGCCAAACAGAGGGCCGAGAGACCCAGTACTTC

d_call: .
clone_size: .
v_call: TRBV19
j_call: TRBJ2-1
cdr3_aa: CASSRGTYNEQFF
cdr3_nt: TGTGCCAGTAGCCGCGGAACTTACAATGAGCAGTTCTTC

d_call: .
clone_size: .
v_call: TRBV20-1
j_call: TRBJ2-7
cdr3_aa: CSASGPSEQYF
cdr3_nt: TGCAGTGCTAGCGGTCCGAGCGAGCAGTACTTC

d_call: .
clone_size: .
v_call: TRBV19
j_call: TRBJ1-3
cdr3_aa: CASRPGVSSGNTIYF
cdr3_nt: TGTGCCAGTAGGCCGGGGGTGAGCTCTGGAAACACCATATATTTT

d_call: .
clone_size: .
v_call: TRBV24-1
j_call: TRBJ2-7
cdr3_aa: CATSDSLKSYEQYF
cdr3_nt: TGTGCCACCAGTGATTCACTGAAGTCCTACGAGCAGTACTTC

d_call: .
clone_size: .
v_call: TRBV7-2
j_call: TRBJ1-5
cdr3_aa: CASSLDTFGNQPQHF
cdr3_nt: TGTGCCAGCAGCTTAGACACCTTTGGCAATCAGCCCCAGCATTTT

d_call: .
clone_size: .
v_call: TRBV3-1/TRBV3-2
j_call: TRBJ2-2
cdr3_aa: CASHLSVSGELFF
cdr3_nt: TGTGCCAGCCATCTTAGCGTTTCCGGGGAGCTGTTTTTT

d_call: TRBD1
clone_size: .
v_call: TRBV7-9
j_call: TRBJ1-2
cdr3_aa: CASSSGQGYGYTF
cdr3_nt: TGTGCCAGCAGCTCCGGACAGGGCTATGGCTACACCTTC

d_call: TRBD2
clone_size: .
v_call: TRBV7-3
j_call: TRBJ2-1
cdr3_aa: CASNKGRTSGDNEQFF
cdr3_nt: TGTGCCAGCAACAAAGGCAGGACTAGCGGCGACAATGAGCAGTTCTTC

d_call: .
clone_size: .
v_call: TRBV18
j_call: TRBJ2-5
cdr3_aa: CASSPPVRPPTYQETQYF
cdr3_nt: TGTGCCAGCTCACCACCGGTCAGGCCCCCGACGTACCAAGAGACCCAGTACTTC

d_call: .
clone_size: .
v_call: TRBV5-1
j_call: TRBJ1-2
cdr3_aa: CASSLSPVYGYTF
cdr3_nt: TGCGCCAGCAGCTTGTCGCCGGTCTATGGCTACACCTTC

d_call: TRBD2
clone_size: .
v_call: TRBV27
j_call: TRBJ2-3
cdr3_aa: CASSLIPGLAGPDTQYF
cdr3_nt: TGTGCCAGCAGTTTAATCCCCGGACTAGCGGGCCCAGATACGCAGTATTTT

d_call: TRBD2
clone_size: .
v_call: TRBV3-1/TRBV3-2
j_call: TRBJ2-3
cdr3_aa: CASSQEWRESDTQYF
cdr3_nt: TGTGCCAGCAGCCAAGAATGGCGGGAGTCAGATACGCAGTATTTT

d_call: TRBD2
clone_size: .
v_call: TRBV7-3
j_call: TRBJ2-2
cdr3_aa: CASTTSGVDGELFF
cdr3_nt: TGTGCCAGCACAACTAGCGGGGTTGACGGGGAGCTGTTTTTT

d_call: TRBD1
clone_size: .
v_call: TRBV6-5
j_call: TRBJ2-1
cdr3_aa: CASRDRASNEQFF
cdr3_nt: TGTGCCAGCCGGGACAGGGCTTCGAATGAGCAGTTCTTC

d_call: TRBD1
clone_size: .
v_call: TRBV11-3
j_call: TRBJ2-7
cdr3_aa: CASSLERTGRNEQYF
cdr3_nt: TGTGCCAGCAGCTTAGAGAGGACAGGGAGGAACGAGCAGTACTTC

d_call: TRBD1
clone_size: .
v_call: TRBV20-1
j_call: TRBJ1-2
cdr3_aa: CSAQGAEGYTF
cdr3_nt: TGCAGTGCACAGGGGGCGGAAGGCTACACCTTC

d_call: TRBD2
clone_size: .
v_call: TRBV7-2
j_call: TRBJ2-2
cdr3_aa: CASSATSGGTGELFF
cdr3_nt: TGTGCCAGCAGCGCTACTAGCGGGGGCACCGGGGAGCTGTTTTTT

d_call: .
clone_size: .
v_call: TRBV5-6
j_call: TRBJ2-2
cdr3_aa: CASSLKWRARRNTGELFF
cdr3_nt: TGTGCCAGCAGCTTGAAATGGCGGGCACGTAGAAACACCGGGGAGCTGTTTTTT

d_call: TRBD1
clone_size: .
v_call: TRBV5-6
j_call: TRBJ1-2
cdr3_aa: CASSLSDRGRIYGYTF
cdr3_nt: TGTGCCAGCAGCTTGTCAGACAGGGGCCGGATCTATGGCTACACCTTC

d_call: .
clone_size: .
v_call: TRBV6-5
j_call: TRBJ1-1
cdr3_aa: CASEMSRGNTEAFF
cdr3_nt: TGTGCCAGCGAAATGAGCAGGGGGAACACTGAAGCTTTCTTT

d_call: .
clone_size: .
v_call: TRBV3-1/TRBV3-2
j_call: TRBJ2-1
cdr3_aa: CASSAHSYPGSSPGGSYNEQFF
cdr3_nt: TGTGCCAGCAGCGCACACTCTTACCCCGGATCGAGCCCCGGGGGCTCCTACAATGAGCAGTTCTTC

d_call: TRBD1
clone_size: .
v_call: TRBV18
j_call: TRBJ2-5
cdr3_aa: CASSPQTGQETQYF
cdr3_nt: TGTGCCAGCTCACCGCAGACAGGGCAAGAGACCCAGTACTTC

d_call: .
clone_size: few
v_call: TRBV19
j_call: TRBJ2-7
cdr3_aa: CASSGPGFYEQYF
cdr3_nt: TGTGCCAGTAGTGGGCCGGGATTCTACGAGCAGTACTTC

d_call: .
clone_size: .
v_call: TRBV20-1
j_call: TRBJ2-1
cdr3_aa: CSASGSREQFF
cdr3_nt: TGCAGTGCTAGTGGAAGTCGGGAGCAGTTCTTC